The rows below give T cell receptor beta chains drawn from one sample of a study of T cell responses to AZD1222 COVID-19 vaccine. Generated by immunoSEQ multiplex PCR, the TCRdb table keeps only in-frame clones and is missing some. Of some 110,000 clones in the sample, under 90% were seen once. The material was peripheral blood, obtained on day 0 of AZD1222 vaccination. These receptors all come from an adult in good health. CDR3s include the opening cysteine and the closing phenylalanine or tryptophan. A D gene is named only where the DNA matches it firmly. Clone size is not always given. Where it is, it says once, few, many or a class for expanded clones.

d_call	j_call	v_call	clone_size	cdr3_aa	cdr3_nt
TRBD2	TRBJ2-3	TRBV5-4	.	CASRPPPSRRSGVGDTQYF	TGTGCCAGCAGGCCCCCACCTAGTCGGAGGAGCGGGGTGGGAGATACGCAGTATTTT
.	TRBJ1-2	TRBV28	.	CASSRQSYGYTF	TGTGCCAGCAGCCGACAGAGCTATGGCTACACCTTC
.	TRBJ1-6	TRBV12-3/TRBV12-4	.	CASSKRPAPLHF	TGTGCCAGCAGCAAGAGACCAGCACCCCTCCACTTT
.	TRBJ2-2	TRBV7-3	.	CASSLTSSTGELFF	TGTGCCAGCAGCTTAACTAGCTCCACCGGGGAGCTGTTTTTT
.	TRBJ1-2	TRBV14	.	CASSQQGGGYGYTF	TGTGCCAGCAGCCAACAGGGCGGAGGCTATGGCTACACCTTC
TRBD2	TRBJ2-3	TRBV27	.	CASSLTSGRDTQYF	TGTGCCAGCAGTTTAACTAGCGGGAGAGATACGCAGTATTTT
TRBD2	TRBJ2-3	TRBV7-3	.	CASSPRPSGSADTQYF	TGTGCCAGCAGCCCCCGACCTAGCGGGAGTGCAGATACGCAGTATTTT
.	TRBJ1-2	TRBV24-1	.	CATSGGGLGYGYTF	TGTGCCACCTCTGGTGGGGGGCTGGGCTATGGCTACACCTTC
.	TRBJ1-5	TRBV19	.	CASSMAFRFNQPQHF	TGTGCCAGTAGCATGGCGTTTAGGTTTAATCAGCCCCAGCATTTT
TRBD1	TRBJ1-4	TRBV3-1/TRBV3-2	.	CASSSWDSRPGLFF	TGTGCCAGCAGCTCCTGGGACAGTCGTCCTGGACTGTTTTTT
.	TRBJ1-4	TRBV4-1	.	CASSEDGRRRTLLRKLFF	TGCGCCAGCAGTGAGGACGGGAGGCGAAGGACCTTATTACGGAAACTGTTTTTT
TRBD1	TRBJ1-4	TRBV4-1	.	CAGGQGDEKLFF	TGCGCCGGGGGACAGGGGGATGAAAAACTGTTTTTT
TRBD2	TRBJ2-5	TRBV5-4	.	CASSPISSGEETQYF	TGTGCCAGCAGCCCGATATCTAGCGGCGAAGAGACCCAGTACTTC
TRBD2	TRBJ2-1	TRBV19	.	CASSDLAGSYNEQFF	TGTGCCAGTAGTGACCTAGCGGGATCCTACAATGAGCAGTTCTTC
.	TRBJ2-7	TRBV12-1	.	CASSSTKRDFF	TGTGCCAGCAGCTCAACAAAGCGGGATTTCTTC
TRBD1	TRBJ1-2	TRBV5-6	.	CASSFRQGFNGYTF	TGTGCCAGCAGCTTCCGACAGGGATTCAATGGCTACACCTTC
.	TRBJ2-7	TRBV7-2	.	CASSDMWGVTEQYF	TGTGCCAGCAGCGACATGTGGGGGGTAACCGAGCAGTACTTC
.	TRBJ2-7	TRBV9	.	CASSLGTDYEQYF	TGTGCCAGCAGCCTCGGGACGGACTACGAGCAGTACTTC
.	TRBJ2-2	TRBV11-2	.	CASSFHFINTGELFF	TGTGCCAGCAGTTTCCATTTCATTAACACCGGGGAGCTGTTTTTT
.	TRBJ1-2	TRBV28	.	CASSLGAVGYTF	TGTGCCAGCAGTCTAGGTGCGGTGGGCTACACCTTC
.	TRBJ1-1	TRBV6-5	.	CASSYSSGETGAFF	TGTGCCAGCAGTTACTCCTCGGGTGAGACAGGAGCTTTCTTT
.	TRBJ2-7	TRBV7-2	.	CASSLDRSSYEQYF	TGTGCCAGCAGCTTGGACAGAAGCTCCTACGAGCAGTACTTC
.	TRBJ1-3	TRBV15	.	CATSSRHTIYF	TGTGCCACCAGCTCCCGGCACACCATATATTTT
.	TRBJ1-1	TRBV29-1	.	CSATMGRPEAFF	TGCAGCGCTACGATGGGGCGGCCTGAAGCTTTCTTT
.	TRBJ1-6	TRBV7-8	once	CASSLPISNNSPLHF	TGTGCCAGCAGCTTGCCTATTTCCAATAATTCACCCCTCCACTTT
.	TRBJ1-2	TRBV6-1	.	CASSESRAGGYGYTF	TGTGCCAGCAGTGAATCGCGGGCTGGCGGCTATGGCTACACCTTC
.	TRBJ1-5	TRBV2	.	CASTGTARTPQHF	TGTGCCAGCACCGGGACCGCGCGAACGCCCCAGCATTTT
.	TRBJ1-2	TRBV7-9	.	CASSLELIGDYGYTF	TGTGCCAGCAGCTTAGAACTGATAGGAGACTATGGCTACACCTTC
TRBD1	TRBJ2-5	TRBV5-6	.	CASSPRTGTATQYF	TGTGCCAGCAGCCCACGGACAGGGACGGCGACCCAGTACTTC
TRBD2	TRBJ2-1	TRBV5-4	.	CASSHGTSGAGNEQFF	TGTGCCAGCAGCCACGGGACTAGCGGAGCGGGCAATGAGCAGTTCTTC
.	TRBJ1-1	TRBV7-2	.	CASSLKTGSNTEAFF	TGTGCCAGCAGCTTGAAGACAGGATCGAACACTGAAGCTTTCTTT
.	TRBJ2-1	TRBV2	.	CASKVYNEQFF	TGTGCCAGCAAAGTTTACAATGAGCAGTTCTTC
.	TRBJ2-4	TRBV11-3	.	CASSLGGETENIQYF	TGTGCCAGCAGCTTAGGGGGGGAGACAGAAAACATTCAGTACTTC
.	TRBJ1-2	TRBV30	.	CAWSGGGYGYTF	TGTGCCTGGAGTGGGGGCGGTTATGGCTACACCTTC
.	TRBJ1-6	TRBV7-2	.	CASSPLADSSDSPLHF	TGTGCCAGCAGCCCCCTCGCGGACTCCAGCGATTCACCCCTCCACTTT
.	TRBJ2-2	TRBV5-1	.	CASSYRAGELFF	TGCGCCAGCAGCTACAGGGCCGGGGAGCTGTTTTTT
TRBD1	TRBJ1-2	TRBV9	.	CASSVGGTGVYGYTF	TGTGCCAGCAGCGTAGGAGGGACAGGGGTCTATGGCTACACCTTC
.	TRBJ1-2	TRBV28	.	CASSTTVSANYGYTF	TGTGCCAGCAGTACCACGGTGTCAGCTAACTATGGCTACACCTTC
.	TRBJ1-4	TRBV7-2	.	CASSSTGANEKLFF	TGTGCCAGCAGCTCGACAGGAGCTAATGAAAAACTGTTTTTT
TRBD1	TRBJ2-1	TRBV5-6	once	CASAWDRGHEQFF	TGTGCCAGTGCTTGGGACAGGGGCCATGAGCAGTTCTTC
.	TRBJ2-7	TRBV10-3	.	CAISEFNTAYEQYF	TGTGCCATCAGTGAGTTCAACACCGCCTACGAGCAGTACTTC
.	TRBJ2-5	TRBV5-8	.	CASSPGAGLEETQYF	TGTGCCAGCAGCCCGGGGGCAGGACTCGAAGAGACCCAGTACTTC
.	TRBJ1-4	TRBV9	.	CASSVAGAGGNEKLFF	TGTGCCAGCAGCGTCGCCGGGGCCGGGGGTAATGAAAAACTGTTTTTT
TRBD1	TRBJ2-2	TRBV28	once	CASSRTQGAGTGELFF	TGTGCCAGCAGTCGGACACAGGGGGCGGGCACCGGGGAGCTGTTTTTT
TRBD1	TRBJ2-1	TRBV19	.	CASTPDRGRNEQFF	TGTGCCAGTACTCCGGACAGGGGGCGTAATGAGCAGTTCTTC
.	TRBJ1-3	TRBV2	.	CASSASGNTIYF	TGTGCCAGCAGTGCCTCTGGAAACACCATATATTTT
.	TRBJ1-4	TRBV19	.	CASSRGRGNEKLFF	TGTGCCAGTAGTAGGGGCCGGGGTAATGAAAAACTGTTTTTT
TRBD2	TRBJ2-2	TRBV10-3	once	CAISERLAGSGGELFF	TGTGCCATCAGTGAGAGGCTAGCGGGGAGCGGCGGGGAGCTGTTTTTT
TRBD1	TRBJ1-5	TRBV4-2	.	CASSRTDRSNQPQHF	TGTGCCAGCAGCCGGACGGACAGGAGCAATCAGCCCCAGCATTTT
TRBD1	TRBJ1-2	TRBV19	.	CASSIDRAYGYTF	TGTGCCAGTAGTATCGACAGGGCCTATGGCTACACCTTC